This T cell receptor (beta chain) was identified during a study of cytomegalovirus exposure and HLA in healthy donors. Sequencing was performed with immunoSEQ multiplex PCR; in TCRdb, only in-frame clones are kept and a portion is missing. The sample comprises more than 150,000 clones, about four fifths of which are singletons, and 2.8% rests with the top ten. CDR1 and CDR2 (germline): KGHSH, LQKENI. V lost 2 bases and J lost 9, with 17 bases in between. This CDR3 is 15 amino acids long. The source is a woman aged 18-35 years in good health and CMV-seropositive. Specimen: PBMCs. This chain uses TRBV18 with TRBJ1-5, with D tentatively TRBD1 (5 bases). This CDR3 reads CASSPNGGERMPQHF. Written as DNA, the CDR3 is TGTGCCAGCTCACCAAACGGGGGGGAAAGGATGCCCCAGCATTTT.